A single sample is the source of the 17 T cell receptor beta chains below, sequenced in a study of identical twins. TCRdb reprocessed the 5' RACE reads via MiXCR and lists one record per CDR3 protein. This sample carries 570,000 or so distinct CDR3 sequences, more than 9% of them seen once, and the ten largest clones take more than 2.5%. Separately, the same data were catalogued under a study of yellow fever vaccine responses in identical twins.

The sample was PBMCs. The receptor set was obtained from a woman in her late teens or twenties in good health.

At least ten counts were recorded for this clonotype. This chain uses TRBV9 with TRBJ2-7; 9 bases line up with TRBD1. Germline values: CDR1 SGDLS, CDR2 YYNGEE. The CDR3 length is 16 residues. The ends lost 3 bases at V and 1 base at J; junction bases unmatched: 8. CDR3 protein: CASSASGTGHSYEQYF. CDR3 in DNA: TGTGCCAGCAGCGCCTCCGGGACAGGGCATTCCTACGAGCAGTACTTC.

This clonotype was found a few times. The J gene is TRBJ2-7, the V gene TRBV7-2; D call uncertain. Germline V CDR1 and CDR2: SGHTA, FQGNSA. This CDR3 contains 15 residues. The V end was cut by 5 bases, the J end by 0 bases, with 14 bases between. The CDR3 DNA reads as TGTGCCAGCAGCCTTCAAGCCCAAATCTCCTACGAGCAGTACTTC. Its translation: CASSLQAQISYEQYF. The full variable domain, its missing parts supplied by reference TRBV7-2 and TRBJ2-7, is GAGVSQSPSNKVTEKGKDVELRCDPISGHTALYWYRQSLGQGLEFLIYFQGNSAPDKSGLPSDRFSAERTGGSVSTLTIQRTQQEDSAVYLCASSLQAQISYEQYFGPGTRLTVT.

The chain joins TRBV7-8 to TRBJ2-5; the match to TRBD1 covers 7 bases. The CDR3 covers 15 residues. Germline V CDR1 and CDR2: SGHVS, FQNEAQ. V lost 7 bases, J lost 3 bases, and 11 bases stayed unmatched. The chain's CDR3 is CASTWPGTEEETQYF. The CDR3 nucleotides are TGTGCCAGCACCTGGCCTGGGACAGAAGAAGAGACCCAGTACTTC.

The chain is built from TRBV27 and TRBJ1-6; unclear D gene. V was cut by 7 bases and J by 7 bases, with 20 bases left in between. Germline V gene data show CDR1 as MNHEY and CDR2 as SMNVEV (reference sequence). The CDR3 runs to 16 residues. DNA for the CDR3: TGTGCCAGCAATTTTATGACCCCAGGTTCCAATTCACCCCTCCACTTT. Translated, it gives CASNFMTPGSNSPLHF.

This clonotype was seen repeatedly, ten times or more. The V call is TRBV2, the J call TRBJ2-4; D remains unclear. This CDR3 spans 14 amino acids. From germline, CDR1 is SNHLY and CDR2 FYNNEI. V was clipped by 3 bases and J by 4 bases, with 10 bases between them. The CDR3 region is CASSEEPGKNIQYF. CDR3 sequence (DNA): TGTGCCAGCAGTGAGGAGCCTGGAAAAAACATTCAGTACTTC.

This clonotype was seen at least ten times. The chain couples TRBV4-3 to TRBJ2-5; unclear D gene. V was shortened by 1 base and J by 4 bases, with 10 bases between the two germline ends. The CDR3 is 14 amino acids. The germline gives CDR1 LGHNA, CDR2 YSLEER. The CDR3 here is CASSQGTDGETQYF. In nucleotides, the CDR3 is TGCGCCAGCAGCCAAGGGACCGACGGAGAGACCCAGTACTTC.

The chain uses TRBV21-1 and TRBJ2-1. TRBV21-1 is a pseudogene segment. The CDR3 covers 15 residues. CDR3 nucleotides: TGTGCCAGCAGCCATACTGGAGGCTCCTACAATGAGCAGTTCTTC. Protein: CASSHTGGSYNEQFF.

In its sample, this clonotype was seen many times. This chain joins TRBV4-3 and TRBJ2-1; TRBD2 aligns across 9 bases. With 0 bases clipped from V and 3 bases from J, the junction kept 6 bases outside the gene matches. The CDR3 covers 17 residues. Germline loops: CDR1 LGHNA, CDR2 YSLEER. CDR3 residues: CASSQDVLAGNYNEQFF. The CDR3 DNA sequence: TGCGCCAGCAGCCAAGATGTCCTAGCGGGGAACTACAATGAGCAGTTCTTC.

In this sample, this clonotype turned up a few times. V gene TRBV20-1 combines with J gene TRBJ1-6, with 7 positions matching TRBD1. V trimming: 2 bases; J trimming: 10 bases; junction bases outside the gene matches: 8. This CDR3 spans 14 amino acids. From germline, CDR1 is DFQATT and CDR2 SNEGSKA (reference sequence). The DNA for the CDR3 is TGCAGTGCTAGAACGCGAGGGGGCCAATCACCCCTCCACTTT. Translated, it gives CSARTRGGQSPLHF.

This clonotype was found many times. The V gene is TRBV4-2, the J gene TRBJ1-5; the D is unclear. There are 15 residues in the CDR3. Trimming took off 0 bases at V and 4 bases at J, with 10 bases between the two ends. CDR1 is LGHNA and CDR2 is YNFKEQ in the germline V gene. CDR3 sequence: CASSQDNGGNQPQHF. The DNA for the CDR3 is TGTGCCAGCAGCCAAGATAACGGAGGGAATCAGCCCCAGCATTTT.

At least ten counts were recorded for this clonotype. The genes are TRBV10-3 and TRBJ2-7, with D unresolved. The CDR3 loop spans 10 amino acids. V lost 8 bases, J lost 5 bases, and 7 bases lay in between. Germline-derived CDR1 and CDR2 are ENHRY and SYGVKD. CDR3 bases: TGTGCCATCGGGAAGGACGAGCAGTACTTC. It translates to CAIGKDEQYF.

This clonotype was counted between two and nine times. This chain links TRBV20-1 with TRBJ2-7, with a weak D call TRBD2 (7 bases). Trimming left V 0 bases short and J 2 bases short, with 14 bases between. This CDR3 has 15 amino acids. In germline, CDR1 is DFQATT, CDR2 SNEGSKA (reference sequence). The CDR3 coding sequence is TGCAGTGCTAGAGACCTGGGGGGGCCCACCTACGAGCAGTACTTC. It encodes CSARDLGGPTYEQYF.

In this sample, this clonotype turned up a few times. The chain recombines TRBV24-1 with TRBJ2-5; 10 bases align to TRBD1. Trimming took 3 bases from V and 0 from J; bases not matched to a gene: 3. This CDR3 has 16 residues. Germline V gene lookup returns CDR1 KGHDR and CDR2 SFDVKD. The CDR3: CATSDQTGGYQETQYF. For the CDR3, the DNA is TGTGCCACCAGTGATCAGACAGGGGGCTACCAAGAGACCCAGTACTTC.

V is TRBV12-3 or TRBV12-4 and J is TRBJ2-1; 9 bases agree with TRBD1. Matching the DNA end better, TRBJ2-7 makes the J call doubtful. This CDR3 has 15 amino acids. CDR3: CASSYGTGIYNEQYF. The CDR3 DNA reads TGTGCCAGCAGTTACGGGACAGGGATCTACAATGAGCAGTACTTC.

This clonotype appeared a few times. The chain employs TRBV7-9 and TRBJ2-7, with 9 bases aligning to TRBD1. The CDR3 totals 15 residues. Per germline, CDR1 SEHNR and CDR2 FQNEAQ (reference sequence). The ends lost 5 bases at V and 4 bases at J; junction bases unmatched: 9. CDR3 region: CASSARQGETYEQYF. The CDR3 DNA follows: TGTGCCAGCAGCGCTAGACAGGGGGAGACTTACGAGCAGTACTTC. Together with reference TRBV7-9 and TRBJ2-7, the CDR3 gives the full variable domain: DTGVSQNPRHKITKRGQNVTFRCDPISEHNRLYWYRQTLGQGPEFLTYFQNEAQLEKSRLLSDRFSAERPKGSFSTLEIQRTEQGDSAMYLCASSARQGETYEQYFGPGTRLTVT.

The rearrangement joins TRBV7-2 to TRBJ2-2; D not resolved. V gave up 5 bases and J gave up 0 bases, with 13 bases separating them. CDR1 and CDR2 (germline): SGHTA, FQGNSA. The CDR3 totals 16 residues. The CDR3 reads CASSQSILPNTGELFF. The CDR3, as DNA: TGTGCCAGCAGCCAAAGCATACTCCCGAACACCGGGGAGCTGTTTTTT.

This chain links TRBV30 with TRBJ2-7; D unresolved. The ends were cut back, 3 bases at V and 3 bases at J, with 12 bases in the middle. This CDR3 comprises 13 residues. Germline loops: CDR1 GTSNPN, CDR2 SVGIG (reference sequence). The CDR3 sequence: CAWSLDRSYEQYF. Written as DNA, the CDR3 is TGTGCCTGGAGCTTGGATAGGAGCTACGAGCAGTACTTC.